The present T cell receptor beta chain was sequenced within a study of neurological immune-mediated disorders (dated by TCRdb to about 2019). In the study overall: Among the 34 multiple sclerosis patients, relapsing-remitting MS accounted for around 30 and secondary progressive MS accounted for 3. Peripheral blood TCR-beta repertoires from patients with HTLV-I-associated myelopathy (HAM/TSP), patients with multiple sclerosis, and healthy controls were compared in the study using UMI-based sequencing. Longitudinal samples, technical triplicates and paired sorted CD4+ and CD8+ T-cell subsets, alongside PBMC samples, were included among the roughly 100 TCR-beta libraries. The cohort was made up of approximately 71 subjects, consisting of around 15 HAM/TSP patients, some 34 multiple sclerosis patients and some 20 healthy controls. Results the study describes overall, beyond this receptor: No identical CDR3 amino acid sequences were found to be shared among expanded clones across subjects, suggesting that TCR-beta repertoires were private in all groups. Phylogenetic analysis grouped repertoires from 18 of 34 MS patients into a cluster of related CDR3 sequences, suggesting a possible repertoire-level signature. The MS cluster showed no association with clinical or MRI features, and the authors stated that larger cohorts are needed. TCR clonal expansion was highest in HAM/TSP patients and lowest in MS patients, with MS patients falling below even healthy controls.

For the unsorted PBMC libraries, 2 million PBMCs were stored in RNAlater at -80 degrees C until RNA extraction and were used to generate the libraries. The multiple sclerosis patients were enrolled in a US clinical protocol that used magnetic resonance imaging to evaluate disease progression. Peripheral blood was subjected to Ficoll-Hypaque density gradient centrifugation to isolate PBMCs, which were then cryopreserved in liquid nitrogen. The germline V gene encodes CDR1 SGHRS and CDR2 YFSETQ. The CDR3, from cysteine to phenylalanine, totals 13 residues. Only CDR3 DNA remains: 39 bases, in frame from the first base. Cut back by 4 bases and 6 bases, the V and J ends lie 11 bases apart. As to this clonotype: Its antigen specificity is not known. No quality values exist for individual bases; no much larger clone is one base distant.

To synthesize cDNA, template-switch 5'RACE was performed with a primer carrying a 10-nucleotide random unique molecular identifier so that each TCR transcript was tagged. Over 180 million TCR-beta sequences, covering 15-18 subjects, were produced in each sequencing run. The RNeasy kit was used to extract total RNA. The KAPA Real-time Library Amplification kit was used to amplify TCR-beta VDJ regions with primers targeting the TCR constant region and the 5'RACE anchor. A first PCR added sample indexes and Illumina adaptors, and a second PCR then raised library yield. After purification with Ampure beads, the TCR product of roughly 650 bp was size-selected on a 2% E-gel SizeSelection system. Before pooling, libraries had their quality checked on a Bioanalyzer, their concentration measured with Qubit, and their quantity determined with the Kapa Library Quantification kit. An Illumina HiSeq 2500 sequenced the libraries paired-end 2 x 150 bp. To increase sequence diversity, roughly 24-32% phiX was spiked into each library pool. In the original analysis: Quality-filtered reads were processed with the UMI-based MiGEC pipeline, which removed over 85% of raw TCR sequences during error correction. VDJ genes were aligned to IMGT germline references, and clonotypes were defined by unique CDR3 amino acid sequence plus V-J genes. Clonal expansion, Shannon diversity, and CDR3 relatedness (CalcPairwiseDistances, ClusterSamples) were evaluated with VDJtools, and phylogenetic trees were built with CLCbio workbench. Expanded clones were defined as having at least 8 unique UMIs, based on coefficient-of-variation modelling across technical triplicates. TCRdb trimmed the raw reads at Q25, called clones with MiXCR and kept productive beta chains. Entries that share a CDR3 protein sequence are merged under the most common genes and DNA. These V and J calls are TCRdb output, not the study's own analysis. A total of about 52,000 distinct CDR3 sequences appear in this sample, around 3.5% of them only once. Of the sample, over 5.5% is held by the ten largest clones.

The sequenced sample consisted of PBMCs. The chain is assembled from TRBV5-1 and TRBJ2-1, with the D gene not clear enough to name. The TCR sequence derives from a man in his 60s with multiple sclerosis. In nucleotides, the sequence is TGCGCCAGCAGCCCGAGTATCGTCAATGAGCAGTTCTTC. The encoded protein is CASSPSIVNEQFF.